This passage covers 20 T cell receptor beta chains from one sample sequenced in a study of blood T cell repertoires in COVID-19. TCRdb's table, derived via immunoSEQ multiplex PCR, lists solely in-frame clones and lacks some. This repertoire shows approximately 97,000 clones, less than 85% found once; its top ten account for around 38%. The material sequenced was peripheral blood. The receptors were gathered from an elderly man with acute or convalescent COVID-19.

V is TRBV19 and J is TRBJ2-3; weak D call: TRBD2 (6 bases). The CDR3 extends over 13 amino acids. Looked up from germline, CDR1 is LNHDA and CDR2 is SQIVND (reference sequence). Trimming cost V 7 bases and J 3 bases, with 11 bases left between them. The CDR3 loop reads CASKFLATDTQYF. Here the CDR3 DNA reads TGTGCCAGTAAATTCCTAGCGACAGATACGCAGTATTTT.

V usage is TRBV15 and J usage is TRBJ2-7; TRBD2 matches 9 bases. With 0 bases clipped from V and 13 bases from J, the junction kept 7 bases outside the gene matches. The CDR3 contains 13 residues. Germline CDR1 and CDR2: LNHNV and YYDKDF (reference sequence). As DNA, the CDR3 is TGTGCCACCAGCAGAGATCTGCTAGCGGGACCCTACTTC. Residues: CATSRDLLAGPYF.

This CDR3 is CAGRLAGRDTQYF. The CDR3 DNA is TGTGCCGGAAGGCTAGCGGGTCGGGATACGCAGTATTTT. This sequence joins TRBV7-9 and TRBJ2-3; 8 nucleotides line up with TRBD2. This CDR3 is built from 13 residues. Germline V CDR1 and CDR2: SEHNR, FQNEAQ (reference sequence). Trimming at V came to 11 bases and at J to 6 bases, leaving 10 bases not matched to a gene.

This sequence joins TRBV6-5 and TRBJ2-2; TRBD1 matches 9 bases. V dropped 7 bases and J dropped 4; count of bases not matched to a gene: 4. Germline lookup yields CDR1 MNHEY and CDR2 SVGAGI. This CDR3 spans 14 amino acids. In nucleotides, the CDR3 is TGTGCCAGCAAAAGGACAGGGGCCACCGGGGAGCTGTTTTTT. Its protein product is CASKRTGATGELFF.

The J gene is TRBJ2-7, the V gene TRBV6-5; the match to TRBD2 covers 8 bases. Germline-derived CDR1 and CDR2 are MNHEY and SVGAGI. V lost 4 bases, J lost 5 bases, and 10 bases stayed unmatched. This CDR3 region has 15 residues. This CDR3 is CASSWEAGVGDEQYF. In nucleotides, the CDR3 is TGTGCCAGCAGTTGGGAAGCGGGAGTCGGGGACGAGCAGTACTTC.

The V call is TRBV14, the J call TRBJ2-7; 8 nucleotides match TRBD2. CDR3 length: 19 residues. Germline V lookup: CDR1 SGHDN, CDR2 FVKESK. V was clipped by 4 bases and J by 0 bases; unmatched bases: 17. The CDR3 here is CASSRYLAGPEESSYEQYF. Here the CDR3 DNA reads TGTGCCAGCAGCCGCTACCTAGCGGGCCCCGAAGAAAGCTCCTACGAGCAGTACTTC.

The chain recombines TRBV6-5 with TRBJ2-4; D remains unclear. This CDR3 region has 16 residues. Germline assignment: CDR1 MNHEY and CDR2 SVGAGI. The V end lost 0 bases, the J end lost 0 bases, and 9 bases lay between the germline ends. The CDR3 loop is CASSYSSSGAKNIQYF. CDR3 nucleotide sequence: TGTGCCAGCAGTTACTCGTCTAGTGGAGCCAAAAACATTCAGTACTTC.

The J gene is TRBJ1-1, the V gene TRBV29-1, with D perhaps matching TRBD1 (6 bases). The V and J ends lost 6 bases and 4 bases respectively, with 18 bases between them. From germline, CDR1 is SQVTM and CDR2 ANQGSEA. CDR3 length equals 14 residues. CDR3 residues: CSVQSGGRGTEAFF. The CDR3 DNA sequence: TGCAGCGTGCAATCCGGGGGGCGCGGCACTGAAGCTTTCTTT. The full variable domain, its missing parts supplied by reference TRBV29-1 and TRBJ1-1, is SAVISQKPSRDICQRGTSLTIQCQVDSQVTMMFWYRQQPGQSLTLIATANQGSEATYESGFVIDKFPISRPNLTFSTLTVSNMSPEDSSIYLCSVQSGGRGTEAFFGQGTRLTVV.

J is TRBJ1-2 and V is TRBV2; D gene unclear. The CDR3 is made up of 12 amino acids. The V gene lost 0 bases and the J gene lost 12 bases, with 11 bases spanning the gap. In germline, CDR1 is SNHLY, CDR2 FYNNEI. CDR3 sequence: CASSEASELDTF. The CDR3 DNA is TGTGCCAGCAGTGAAGCCAGCGAGTTGGACACCTTC.

This chain connects TRBV28 to TRBJ2-7; 11 bases line up with TRBD2. CDR1 and CDR2 from the germline V gene are MDHEN and SYDVKM. V lost 3 bases, J lost 6 bases, and 1 base stayed unmatched. The CDR3 covers 13 residues. The chain's CDR3 is CASSFLAGGEQYF. In DNA, the CDR3 is TGTGCCAGCAGTTTTCTAGCGGGAGGCGAGCAGTACTTC.

CDR3 nucleotides: TGTGCCAGCAGTTACTCGTTAGGGACAGGAGTTTACGAGCAGTACTTC. Its translation is CASSYSLGTGVYEQYF. This rearrangement joins TRBV6-6 to TRBJ2-7; 8 nucleotides agree with TRBD1. CDR3 length: 16 amino acids. Germline V gene data show CDR1 as MNHNY and CDR2 as SVGAGI (reference sequence). J gave up 4 bases and V 0 bases, and 8 bases lay outside the gene matches.

The chain employs TRBV4-2 and TRBJ2-2; TRBD1 matches 9 bases. V was clipped by 3 bases and J by 4 bases; unmatched bases: 6. The CDR3 extends over 16 amino acids. Per the germline V gene, CDR1 is LGHNA and CDR2 is YNFKEQ. The CDR3 is CASSQNRGLGTGELFF. The DNA of the CDR3 is TGTGCCAGCAGCCAGAACAGGGGGCTGGGCACCGGGGAGCTGTTTTTT.

The J gene is TRBJ2-7, the V gene TRBV7-9; 8 positions agree with TRBD1. Germline assignment: CDR1 SEHNR and CDR2 FQNEAQ (reference sequence). Germline trimming cut 7 bases from V and 6 bases from J; bases unmatched to any gene: 11. The CDR3 has 14 amino acids. The CDR3 coding sequence is TGTGCCAGCACCCCCCTTGCGACAGGGGTCGAGCAGTACTTC. The encoded protein is CASTPLATGVEQYF.

The chain recombines TRBV28 with TRBJ1-1; D call uncertain. The CDR3 runs 11 residues. In germline, CDR1 is MDHEN, CDR2 SYDVKM. Trimming pared 6 bases from V and 6 bases from J, leaving 8 bases between. CDR3 in DNA: TGTGCCAGCAGGAACTACCCTGAAGCTTTCTTT. Its translation: CASRNYPEAFF.

The J gene is TRBJ1-3, the V gene TRBV18; D remains unclear. Deletions cut 4 bases from V and 1 base from J, with 20 bases between. The CDR3 has 18 residues. The germline CDR1 and CDR2 sequences are KGHSH and LQKENI. In nucleotides, the CDR3 is TGTGCCAGCTCACTTTACGCCTCGGGTGGAGATTCTGGAAACACCATATATTTT. It codes for CASSLYASGGDSGNTIYF.

This clone was detected once. The rearrangement uses TRBV6-6 and TRBJ1-1, with TRBD1 identical over 7 bases. Germline V gene sequence: CDR1 MNHNY, CDR2 SVGAGI (reference sequence). The V gene end was trimmed by 6 bases and the J gene end by 5 bases; junction bases not matched to a gene: 9. The CDR3 runs 14 residues. The CDR3 nucleotides are TGTGCCAGCAGAGTTGGACAGGACGGGACTGAAGCTTTCTTT. This gives the protein CASRVGQDGTEAFF.

This clone has only one observation. This rearrangement joins TRBV7-2 to TRBJ2-5; possible D gene TRBD2, 6 bases. Germline V lookup: CDR1 SGHTA, CDR2 FQGNSA. The CDR3 spans 14 residues. V lost 5 bases, J lost 5 bases, and 15 bases lay in between. CDR3 loop: CASSPRTKTETQYF. For the CDR3, the DNA is TGTGCCAGCAGCCCCCGGACTAAAACGGAGACCCAGTACTTC.

The chain uses TRBV4-3 and TRBJ1-1; perhaps TRBD1 as D (6 bases). Germline-derived CDR1 and CDR2 are LGHNA and YSLEER. The CDR3 consists of 16 residues. V dropped 0 bases and J dropped 1 base, with 12 bases sitting between them. DNA of the CDR3: TGCGCCAGCAGCCAAGATCCTGAACAGGGGAACACTGAAGCTTTCTTT. It codes for CASSQDPEQGNTEAFF.

This chain connects TRBV19 to TRBJ2-3; possible D gene TRBD1, 6 bases. In germline, CDR1 is LNHDA, CDR2 SQIVND (reference sequence). The V end lost 3 bases, the J end lost 0 bases, and 13 bases lay between the germline ends. This CDR3 region has 16 residues. CDR3 in DNA: TGTGCCAGTAGTATGGGGGCCCTCGGTAGCACAGATACGCAGTATTTT. This codes for CASSMGALGSTDTQYF.

This clone appeared once. This rearrangement joins TRBV5-1 to TRBJ1-1; possibly TRBD1 for D (5 bases). Trimming left V 4 bases short and J 4 bases short, with 23 bases between. This CDR3 spans 17 amino acids. In germline, CDR1 is SGHRS, CDR2 YFSETQ. The DNA for the CDR3 is TGCGCCAGCAGCCCCCTTTGGGTAAGGGGATCTGGCACTGAAGCTTTCTTT. Its protein is CASSPLWVRGSGTEAFF.